These 9 T cell receptor beta chains originate from one sample sequenced in a study of T cells in Graves' hyperthyroidism and ophthalmopathy. TCR beta CDR3 regions were amplified from RNA transcripts. TCR CDR3 regions were first amplified by RT-PCR with HTBI primers. A single record per CDR3 protein comes from TCRdb applying MiXCR to the multiplex PCR reads. This table holds some 320,000 distinct CDR3 sequences, 12% to 15% found once. Specimen: blood. These receptors originate from a middle-aged woman with Graves' ophthalmopathy.

There are many counts of this clonotype. The CDR3 nucleotides read TGTGCCAGCAGTACGCAGAGAGAGCAGTACTTC. Its translation is CASSTQREQYF. The V and J genes are TRBV28 and TRBJ2-7; D ambiguous. Germline loops: CDR1 MDHEN, CDR2 SYDVKM. The ends were cut back, 5 bases at V and 7 bases at J, with 9 bases in the middle. The length of the CDR3 is 11 residues.

This clonotype appeared many times. The chain has TRBV12-3 or TRBV12-4 and TRBJ2-6; D is perhaps TRBD1 (6 bases). Trimming took 0 bases from V and 4 from J, leaving 13 bases between them. The CDR3 spans 17 residues. The CDR3 bases are TGTGCCAGCAGTTTAGCGCCCAGGGGTTCCGGGGCCAACGTCCTGACTTTC. It specifies CASSLAPRGSGANVLTF.

This clonotype occurred many times. This chain links TRBV20-1 with TRBJ2-7, with D maybe TRBD2 (5 bases). Trimming stripped 0 bases from V and 0 bases from J, with 15 bases between. Germline CDR1 is DFQATT and CDR2 is SNEGSKA (reference sequence). This CDR3 is built from 16 residues. The CDR3 sequence: CSARDPSGLSSYEQYF. CDR3 nucleotide sequence: TGCAGTGCTAGAGACCCCAGCGGCCTGAGCTCCTACGAGCAGTACTTC.

The chain joins TRBV28 to TRBJ1-1, with no clear D. The CDR3 loop spans 13 amino acids. V was cut by 10 bases and J by 0 bases, with 12 bases left in between. CDR1 and CDR2 from the germline V gene are MDHEN and SYDVKM. The CDR3: CATLDSMNTEAFF. CDR3 bases: TGTGCCACCCTTGACTCCATGAACACTGAAGCTTTCTTT.

Only a few counts were recorded for this clonotype. The gene calls are TRBV4-1 and TRBJ1-2; perhaps TRBD1 as D (5 bases). Germline values: CDR1 MGHRA, CDR2 YSYEKL. The V gene lost 4 bases and the J gene lost 8 bases, with 8 bases spanning the gap. The length of the CDR3 is 11 residues. CDR3 loop: CASSRGFGYTF. The CDR3, as DNA: TGCGCCAGCAGCCGGGGGTTCGGCTACACCTTC.

The rearrangement links TRBV7-2 to TRBJ2-7; 7 bases map to TRBD1. The CDR3 extends over 14 amino acids. With V trimmed by 5 bases and J by 4 bases, 8 bases remained unmatched. Per germline, CDR1 SGHTA and CDR2 FQGNSA. For the CDR3, the DNA is TGTGCCAGCAGCATAATGACAGGGAGTTACGAGCAGTACTTC. The encoded protein is CASSIMTGSYEQYF.

The rearrangement joins TRBV5-4 to TRBJ1-2; no firm D call. This CDR3 contains 14 residues. The germline gives CDR1 SGHNT, CDR2 YYREEE (reference sequence). The V and J ends lost 4 bases and 3 bases respectively, with 13 bases between them. The CDR3 region has the DNA TGTGCCAGCAGCCATGCCCGTGGGGACTATGGCTACACCTTC. This codes for CASSHARGDYGYTF.

This clonotype was recorded many times. V usage is TRBV12-3 or TRBV12-4 and J usage is TRBJ1-5, with 7 positions matching TRBD1. CDR3 length: 15 amino acids. V lost 5 bases and J lost 4; bases outside the gene matches: 8. CDR3 residues: CASSPDRVGNQPQHF. The CDR3 DNA reads TGTGCCAGCAGTCCTGACAGGGTGGGAAATCAGCCCCAGCATTTT.

This clonotype was picked up many times. V gene TRBV20-1 combines with J gene TRBJ2-3; weak D call: TRBD2 (7 bases). The V gene lost 2 bases and the J gene lost 3 bases, with 12 bases spanning the gap. Germline lookup yields CDR1 DFQATT and CDR2 SNEGSKA (reference sequence). This CDR3 contains 14 residues. Written as DNA, the CDR3 is TGCAGTGCTAGACTCGGGGGGCGAACAGATACGCAGTATTTT. Its translation is CSARLGGRTDTQYF.